The 31 T cell receptor beta chains in this list originate from one sample, sequenced in a study of blood T cell repertoires in COVID-19. Here immunoSEQ multiplex PCR was the method, and the copy in TCRdb shows in-frame clones only, minus some. Found here are 450,000 to 500,000 clones, approximately 85% of them singletons; the top ten hold 3% to 4%. The sequenced sample consisted of peripheral blood. These receptors all stem from a human donor in a cohort sampled during active COVID-19.

V usage is TRBV5-8 and J usage is TRBJ2-1; 8 bases agree with TRBD1. V dropped 5 bases and J dropped 7; count of bases not matched to a gene: 11. The V gene's germline CDR1 is SGHTS and CDR2 YDEGEE. This CDR3 has 15 amino acids. The CDR3 sequence is CASRTRQGRSNEQFF. As DNA, the CDR3 is TGTGCCAGCAGGACCCGACAGGGGCGGAGTAATGAGCAGTTCTTC.

V gene TRBV2 combines with J gene TRBJ2-6; TRBD1 matches 7 bases. The V and J ends lost 3 bases and 4 bases, in that order; junction bases with no gene match: 6. Germline CDR1 SNHLY, CDR2 FYNNEI. This CDR3 comprises 16 residues. In nucleotides, the CDR3 is TGTGCCAGCAGTGATCCCGGGACAGTAGGGGCCAACGTCCTGACTTTC. It codes for CASSDPGTVGANVLTF.

The J gene is TRBJ1-1, the V gene TRBV29-1; D unclear. Trimming cost V 5 bases and J 7 bases, with 11 bases left between them. Per germline, CDR1 SQVTM and CDR2 ANQGSEA. The CDR3 sequence is 11 residues long. This CDR3 is CSVSPTIEAFF. The CDR3 region has the DNA TGCAGCGTTTCACCTACCATTGAAGCTTTCTTT.

The chain recombines TRBV6-2 or TRBV6-3 with TRBJ2-1; D gene uncertain. Germline CDR1 reads MNHEY; CDR2 reads SVGEGT. With 5 bases removed from V and 3 bases from J, the gap between germline ends came to 17 bases. The CDR3 consists of 16 residues. The CDR3 protein is CASSTRLAVDYNEQFF. The CDR3 coding sequence is TGTGCCAGCAGTACCCGTCTGGCGGTTGACTACAATGAGCAGTTCTTC.

This clone was seen once. V is TRBV5-1 and J is TRBJ2-3; D perhaps matches TRBD2 (6 bases). This CDR3 spans 15 amino acids. CDR1 SGHRS and CDR2 YFSETQ come from the germline V gene. Trimming took off 0 bases at V and 4 bases at J, with 12 bases between the two ends. For the CDR3, the DNA is TGCGCCAGCAGCTTGGCCGGAGGGAGCCCAGATACGCAGTATTTT. It is translated as CASSLAGGSPDTQYF.

The chain has TRBV15 and TRBJ1-4; D not resolved. Per germline, CDR1 LNHNV and CDR2 YYDKDF (reference sequence). Trimming stripped 5 bases from V and 7 bases from J, with 14 bases between. This CDR3 is built from 14 residues. CDR3 DNA: TGTGCCACCAGCTTAGACCGGGTGGGTGAAAAACTGTTTTTT. It encodes CATSLDRVGEKLFF. The variable domain in full, completed from reference TRBV15 and TRBJ1-4, reads DAMVIQNPRYQVTQFGKPVTLSCSQTLNHNVMYWYQQKSSQAPKLLFHYYDKDFNNEADTPDNFQSRRPNTSFCFLDIRSPGLGDTAMYLCATSLDRVGEKLFFGSGTQLSVL.

The chain links TRBV29-1 to TRBJ2-3, with TRBD1 matching over 8 bases. J lost 1 base, V lost 6 bases, and 0 bases had no gene match. Germline CDR1 SQVTM, CDR2 ANQGSEA. The CDR3 loop spans 12 amino acids. Here the CDR3 reads CSVGQGTDTQYF. The CDR3 DNA is TGCAGCGTGGGACAGGGCACAGATACGCAGTATTTT.

The chain links TRBV19 to TRBJ1-2, with 10 nucleotides matching TRBD1. Germline-derived CDR1 and CDR2 are LNHDA and SQIVND (reference sequence). V gave up 7 bases and J gave up 1 base; unmatched junction bases: 12. The CDR3 is 17 residues long. The CDR3 is CASNFLGQGFSNYGYTF. Written as DNA, the CDR3 is TGTGCCAGTAATTTCCTGGGACAGGGGTTTAGTAACTATGGCTACACCTTC.

This chain connects TRBV24-1 to TRBJ1-2; tentatively, D is TRBD1 (6 bases). The V end lost 9 bases, the J end lost 2 bases, and 21 bases lay between the germline ends. CDR1 KGHDR and CDR2 SFDVKD come from the germline V gene. The CDR3 contains 16 residues. CDR3 coding DNA: TGTGCCACCCCGAGGGGGGGAGGGGAAGGAAACTATGGCTACACCTTC. Translation gives CATPRGGGEGNYGYTF.

Only one count was recorded for this clone. The chain recombines TRBV3-1 (or the pseudogene TRBV3-2) with TRBJ1-4; D might be TRBD1 (5 bases). The CDR3 runs to 14 residues. Germline V gives CDR1 LGHDT, CDR2 YNNKEL (reference sequence). V was pared by 1 base and J by 11 bases, with 14 bases between. The CDR3 spells CASSQGSRGEKLFF. CDR3 sequence (DNA): TGTGCCAGCAGCCAAGGTAGTAGGGGTGAGAAACTGTTTTTT.

This clone was picked up a small number of times. V and J are TRBV27 and TRBJ2-2, with TRBD1 identical over 7 bases. Germline V gene data show CDR1 as MNHEY and CDR2 as SMNVEV (reference sequence). V was pared by 8 bases and J by 1 base, with 10 bases of the junction left unmatched. The CDR3 extends over 16 amino acids. CDR3 in amino acids: CASGTSGQKNTGELFF. The CDR3 DNA follows: TGTGCCAGCGGGACCTCGGGACAGAAGAACACCGGGGAGCTGTTTTTT.

This chain uses TRBV27 with TRBJ2-1; D perhaps matches TRBD2 (6 bases). CDR3 size: 16 residues. V lost 3 bases to trimming and J lost 1 base, with 13 bases between them. CDR1 and CDR2 from the germline V gene are MNHEY and SMNVEV (reference sequence). CDR3 nucleotides: TGTGCCAGCAGTTTTGGGGGGTTCGTATCCTACAATGAGCAGTTCTTC. As protein: CASSFGGFVSYNEQFF.

V is TRBV27 and J is TRBJ2-3, with a weak D call TRBD2 (5 bases). Trimming stripped 2 bases from V and 8 bases from J, with 11 bases between. Germline V CDR1 and CDR2: MNHEY, SMNVEV (reference sequence). The CDR3 extends over 13 amino acids. The CDR3 DNA sequence: TGTGCCAGCAGTTTAGATTTAGGAGGTACGCAGTATTTT. It translates to CASSLDLGGTQYF.

The V and J genes are TRBV25-1 and TRBJ2-7, with 11 bases that match TRBD2. The CDR3 is made up of 14 amino acids. Germline CDR1 is MGHDK and CDR2 is SYGVNS. V shed 6 bases, J shed 0 bases, and the junction held 1 base outside the gene matches. CDR3 in DNA: TGTGCCAGCAGAGGGACTAGCGGCTCCTACGAGCAGTACTTC. Translated, it gives CASRGTSGSYEQYF.

This rearrangement joins TRBV11-2 to TRBJ1-6, with 11 positions matching TRBD1. The germline gives CDR1 SGHAT, CDR2 FQNNGV. The CDR3 is 16 amino acids. V was pared by 3 bases and J by 11 bases, with 9 bases of the junction left unmatched. CDR3 in amino acids: CASSFRTGGDSPPLHF. CDR3 coding DNA: TGTGCCAGCAGCTTTAGGACAGGGGGCGACTCACCACCCCTCCACTTT. Filled out from reference TRBV11-2 and TRBJ1-6, the complete variable domain reads EAGVAQSPRYKIIEKRQSVAFWCNPISGHATLYWYQQILGQGPKLLIQFQNNGVVDDSQLPKDRFSAERLKGVDSTLKIQPAKLEDSAVYLCASSFRTGGDSPPLHFGNGTRLTVT.

This chain joins TRBV3-1 (or the pseudogene TRBV3-2) and TRBJ1-2; no definite D call. Germline CDR1 is LGHDT and CDR2 is YNNKEL (reference sequence). The CDR3 totals 13 residues. Trimming shortened V by 1 base and J by 8 bases, and 11 bases separated the two germline ends. In nucleotides, the CDR3 is TGTGCCAGCAGCCAAGTTGAGGGAGCGGGCTACACCTTC. Translated: CASSQVEGAGYTF.

V gene TRBV11-3 combines with J gene TRBJ2-3; 10 nucleotides line up with TRBD1. With V trimmed by 3 bases and J by 8 bases, 14 bases remained unmatched. Germline V gene sequence: CDR1 SGHNT, CDR2 YENEEA. This CDR3 is built from 17 residues. In DNA, the CDR3 is TGTGCCAGCAGCTTGTTGGAGACAGGGGGCCGCTCGGCTACGCAGTATTTT. Translated, it gives CASSLLETGGRSATQYF.

The gene calls are TRBV12-3 or TRBV12-4 and TRBJ1-2; D unresolved. V dropped 4 bases and J dropped 8 bases, with 14 bases sitting between them. The length of the CDR3 is 13 residues. Written as DNA, the CDR3 is TGTGCCAGCAGTTCCCCGAGAACAGCCGGCTACACCTTC. Translation gives CASSSPRTAGYTF.

This clone occurred once. This chain links TRBV2 with TRBJ2-5; 9 bases match TRBD1. Germline assignment: CDR1 SNHLY and CDR2 FYNNEI. The junction had 5 bases not matched to a gene; V was cut back by 7 bases and J by 5 bases. The CDR3 covers 13 residues. For the CDR3, the DNA is TGTGCCAGCAAGGGGACAGGGACCGAGACCCAGTACTTC. The encoded protein is CASKGTGTETQYF.

The rearrangement joins TRBV28 to TRBJ1-4; TRBD1 matches at 8 bases. Germline V gene sequence: CDR1 MDHEN, CDR2 SYDVKM. The CDR3 totals 16 residues. V shed 3 bases and J 2 bases; nucleotides not matched to a gene: 5. CDR3 in DNA: TGTGCCAGCAGTTTTTTCCCAGGGGGCACTAATGAAAAACTGTTTTTT. The encoded protein is CASSFFPGGTNEKLFF. The variable domain in full, with the rest retrieved from reference TRBV28 and TRBJ1-4, is DVKVTQSSRYLVKRTGEKVFLECVQDMDHENMFWYRQDPGLGLRLIYFSYDVKMKEKGDIPEGYSVSREKKERFSLILESASTNQTSMYLCASSFFPGGTNEKLFFGSGTQLSVL.

The genes are TRBV30 and TRBJ1-2, with D possibly TRBD1 on 6 matching bases. This CDR3 has 14 residues. Germline CDR1 GTSNPN, CDR2 SVGIG (reference sequence). The V end was cut by 2 bases, the J end by 4 bases, with 14 bases between. CDR3 DNA sequence: TGTGCCTGGAGTATCCAGGGACACAGCTATGGCTACACCTTC. Protein sequence: CAWSIQGHSYGYTF.

The chain employs TRBV4-3 and TRBJ2-5; TRBD2 aligns across 9 bases. This CDR3 is built from 15 residues. CDR1 and CDR2 (germline): LGHNA, YSLEER. V lost 1 base, J lost 1 base, and 1 base stayed unmatched. In DNA, the CDR3 is TGCGCCAGCAGCCAAGGACTAGCGGTCCAAGAGACCCAGTACTTC. Translation: CASSQGLAVQETQYF.

This sequence joins TRBV27 and TRBJ1-5, with 7 bases matching TRBD1. Trimming at V came to 5 bases and at J to 0 bases, leaving 10 bases not matched to a gene. Germline loops: CDR1 MNHEY, CDR2 SMNVEV (reference sequence). The CDR3 has 17 residues. The CDR3 loop reads CASSPRSGGHSNQPQHF. CDR3 sequence (DNA): TGTGCCAGCAGTCCACGCTCAGGGGGACATAGCAATCAGCCCCAGCATTTT.

The chain has TRBV24-1 and TRBJ2-1, with 10 bases aligning to TRBD2. There are 16 residues in the CDR3. The V segment lost 2 bases and the J segment 6 bases; nucleotides outside the gene matches: 6. Germline lookup yields CDR1 KGHDR and CDR2 SFDVKD. The CDR3 DNA reads TGTGCCACCAGTGATTGGAGGACTAGCGGATCCAATGAGCAGTTCTTC. Amino acids: CATSDWRTSGSNEQFF.

J is TRBJ1-1 and V is TRBV7-3, with D hard to call. Germline V gives CDR1 SGHTA, CDR2 FQGTGA. V was clipped by 2 bases and J by 3 bases, with 7 bases between them. This CDR3 contains 13 residues. The CDR3 sequence is CASSLVQDTEAFF. The DNA for the CDR3 is TGTGCCAGCAGCTTAGTCCAGGACACTGAAGCTTTCTTT. Full variable domain (rest looked up from reference TRBV7-3 and TRBJ1-1): GAGVSQTPSNKVTEKGKYVELRCDPISGHTALYWYRQSLGQGPEFLIYFQGTGAADDSGLPNDRFFAVRPEGSVSTLKIQRTERGDSAVYLCASSLVQDTEAFFGQGTRLTVV.

The CDR3 bases are TGCGCCAGCAGCCAAGAGAGAGGACCAGCGGGACCCAACACAGATACGCAGTATTTT. It translates to CASSQERGPAGPNTDTQYF. The rearrangement joins TRBV4-1 to TRBJ2-3; 7 positions match TRBD2. CDR1 and CDR2 from the germline V gene are MGHRA and YSYEKL. Losses at the gene ends were 0 bases for V and 2 bases for J; bases not matched to a gene: 14. CDR3 length equals 19 residues.

The DNA for the CDR3 is TGTGCCAGCAGTACACTAGCGGGAGAGTACGAGCAGTACTTC. This gives the protein CASSTLAGEYEQYF. This chain joins TRBV6-5 and TRBJ2-7; 11 positions match TRBD2. Trimming took 5 bases from V and 4 from J; bases not matched to a gene: 4. The CDR3 loop spans 14 amino acids. CDR1 and CDR2 (germline): MNHEY, SVGAGI.

This rearrangement joins TRBV23-1 to TRBJ2-2, with TRBD2 identical over 7 bases. TRBV23-1 is an ORF; its function is uncertain. Trimming took 0 bases from V and 6 from J; bases not matched to a gene: 13. The CDR3 is made up of 18 amino acids. The CDR3 loop is CASSQSAGEGLYSGELFF. Written as DNA, the CDR3 is TGCGCCAGCAGTCAATCGGCGGGAGAAGGTCTGTACTCCGGGGAGCTGTTTTTT.

The CDR3 loop reads CASSLFDSDTEQFF. The CDR3 DNA is TGCGCCAGCAGCTTGTTTGACTCAGATACGGAGCAGTTCTTC. The genes are TRBV5-1 and TRBJ2-1, with D uncertain. Trimming pared 1 base from V and 10 bases from J, leaving 15 bases between. The CDR3 extends over 14 amino acids. Looked up from germline, CDR1 is SGHRS and CDR2 is YFSETQ.

This chain uses TRBV4-1 with TRBJ2-3; TRBD1 is a possible D gene (5 bases). Per germline, CDR1 MGHRA and CDR2 YSYEKL. The CDR3 is 15 amino acids. V was clipped by 1 base and J by 2 bases, with 10 bases between them. The CDR3 DNA reads as TGCGCCAGCAGCCAAGGACAGCCACTCACAGATACGCAGTATTTT. Translating gives CASSQGQPLTDTQYF.

V is TRBV30 and J is TRBJ2-1, with a possible D match to TRBD2 (6 bases). V was pared by 4 bases and J by 9 bases, with 10 bases between. Germline CDR1 and CDR2: GTSNPN and SVGIG (reference sequence). The CDR3 has 11 residues. CDR3 sequence reads: CAWIQEGEQFF. The CDR3 DNA reads as TGTGCCTGGATTCAGGAGGGTGAGCAGTTCTTC.